These 26 T cell receptor beta chains were sequenced from one sample in a study of T cell responses to AZD1222 COVID-19 vaccine. The data were produced by immunoSEQ multiplex PCR, yet TCRdb's version contains in-frame clones alone and is incomplete. The data contain approximately 60,000 clones, approximately 86% of them singletons. Material: peripheral blood, obtained 28 days after the second AZD1222 dose. The source is an adult who received the AZD1222 COVID-19 vaccine.

The chain uses TRBV19 and TRBJ1-5; unclear D gene. V was trimmed by 5 bases and J by 0 bases, leaving 17 bases between them. Germline CDR1 reads LNHDA; CDR2 reads SQIVND (reference sequence). The CDR3 contains 17 residues. CDR3 sequence: CASSAWTDKYSNQPQHF. In DNA form, the CDR3 reads TGTGCCAGTAGTGCCTGGACCGATAAGTATAGCAATCAGCCCCAGCATTTT.

The chain combines TRBV18 with TRBJ2-4; no clear D gene. V was pared by 3 bases and J by 2 bases, with 17 bases between. The CDR3 is 17 amino acids. Germline-derived CDR1 and CDR2 are KGHSH and LQKENI. The CDR3: CASSPPSQTYSKNIQYF. The CDR3, as DNA: TGTGCCAGCTCACCGCCAAGCCAAACTTATTCCAAAAACATTCAGTACTTC. Together with reference TRBV18 and TRBJ2-4, the CDR3 gives the full variable domain: NAGVMQNPRHLVRRRGQEARLRCSPMKGHSHVYWYRQLPEEGLKFMVYLQKENIIDESGMPKERFSAEFPKEGPSILRIQQVVRGDSAAYFCASSPPSQTYSKNIQYFGAGTRLSVL.

This CDR3 reads CAWSTLGQGAIAQHF. The CDR3 nucleotides read TGTGCCTGGAGCACCCTGGGACAGGGGGCTATCGCCCAGCATTTT. The chain uses TRBV30 and TRBJ1-5, with TRBD1 matching over 12 bases. Unmatched junction bases numbered 11, after V lost 3 bases and J lost 11 bases. Germline V gives CDR1 GTSNPN, CDR2 SVGIG (reference sequence). The CDR3 loop spans 15 amino acids.

The chain carries TRBV10-3 and TRBJ2-3; 10 nucleotides align to TRBD1. Per germline, CDR1 ENHRY and CDR2 SYGVKD. Losses at the gene ends were 3 bases for V and 1 base for J; bases not matched to a gene: 1. The CDR3 is 15 amino acids. In DNA, the CDR3 is TGTGCCATCAGTGAAGGGACAGGGGGCACAGATACGCAGTATTTT. This gives the protein CAISEGTGGTDTQYF.

This chain links TRBV3-1 (or the pseudogene TRBV3-2) with TRBJ2-7; D might be TRBD1 (5 bases). The V end was cut by 0 bases, the J end by 0 bases, with 12 bases between. CDR3 size: 16 residues. Germline lookup yields CDR1 LGHDT and CDR2 YNNKEL (reference sequence). CDR3 sequence: CASSQDKIQGSYEQYF. As DNA, the CDR3 is TGTGCCAGCAGCCAAGATAAGATCCAGGGCTCCTACGAGCAGTACTTC.

V and J are TRBV6-4 and TRBJ2-2; D is uncertain. This CDR3 is built from 14 residues. Between the trimmed V and J ends, which lost 6 bases and 1 base, there was a span of 9 bases. Germline V gene lookup returns CDR1 MRHNA and CDR2 SNTAGT. In nucleotides, the CDR3 is TGTGCCAGCAGCGCCGGGTGGAACACCGGGGAGCTGTTTTTT. Amino acids: CASSAGWNTGELFF.

The gene calls are TRBV6-5 and TRBJ1-2, with TRBD1 identical over 8 bases. Germline values: CDR1 MNHEY, CDR2 SVGAGI. Germline trimming cut 5 bases from V and 3 bases from J; bases unmatched to any gene: 8. The CDR3 runs 15 residues. The CDR3 DNA is TGTGCCAGCAGTATAACCCCGGACAGGGACTATGGCTACACCTTC. This encodes CASSITPDRDYGYTF.

The V and J genes are TRBV5-1 and TRBJ1-3; a possible D gene is TRBD1 (6 bases). V lost 0 bases to trimming and J lost 8 bases, with 12 bases between them. Germline V gene lookup returns CDR1 SGHRS and CDR2 YFSETQ. The CDR3 spans 14 residues. The CDR3 sequence is CASSLGTGLDTIYF. CDR3 DNA sequence: TGCGCCAGCAGCTTGGGCACAGGGTTAGACACCATATATTTT.

The chain joins TRBV28 to TRBJ1-2; D gene uncertain. Germline assignment: CDR1 MDHEN and CDR2 SYDVKM. The V gene lost 3 bases and the J gene lost 2 bases, with 10 bases spanning the gap. The CDR3 consists of 14 residues. The CDR3 DNA reads as TGTGCCAGCAGTTTTGGTGGAGAGAACTATGGCTACACCTTC. Protein sequence: CASSFGGENYGYTF.

This sequence joins TRBV6-1 and TRBJ2-3; TRBD2 agrees at 7 bases. Germline-derived CDR1 and CDR2 are MNHNS and SASEGT. The V gene end was trimmed by 3 bases and the J gene end by 1 base; junction bases not matched to a gene: 4. This CDR3 is 15 amino acids long. CDR3 protein: CASSEVSGRTDTQYF. The DNA of the CDR3 is TGTGCCAGCAGTGAGGTTAGCGGGCGCACAGATACGCAGTATTTT.

Regarding this clone: One end of the junction fails to match germline, which may point to a read error. The chain recombines TRBV10-2 with TRBJ2-5; TRBD1 might be the D (7 bases). CDR1 is WSHSY, CDR2 SAAADI, per germline. The CDR3 contains 14 residues. CDR3 in DNA: TGCCCCAGCAGTGCCCAGGGGGGCCGAGAGACCCAGTACTTC. Protein: CPSSAQGGRETQYF.

The chain combines TRBV2 with TRBJ1-2; D might be TRBD1 (5 bases). In germline, CDR1 is SNHLY, CDR2 FYNNEI. Trimming stripped 6 bases from V and 3 bases from J, with 11 bases between. The CDR3 extends over 13 amino acids. CDR3 bases: TGTGCCAGCAGCGAGACAGAGGACTATGGCTACACCTTC. It translates to CASSETEDYGYTF.

This sequence joins TRBV7-2 and TRBJ1-2; TRBD1 matches 9 bases. The CDR3 consists of 15 residues. CDR1 and CDR2 from the germline V gene are SGHTA and FQGNSA. Trimming took 5 bases from V and 2 from J; bases not matched to a gene: 6. The CDR3 sequence is CASSAQTGGNYGYTF. Here the CDR3 DNA reads TGTGCCAGCAGCGCCCAGACAGGGGGAAACTATGGCTACACCTTC.

CDR3 nucleotide sequence: TGCGCCAGCAGCTTAGAGGAGTGGACTGAAGCTTTCTTT. This sequence encodes CASSLEEWTEAFF. This chain joins TRBV5-1 and TRBJ1-1; no definite D call. Germline CDR1 reads SGHRS; CDR2 reads YFSETQ. V was shortened by 2 bases and J by 5 bases, with 10 bases between the two germline ends. CDR3 length equals 13 residues.

The gene calls are TRBV7-9 and TRBJ2-1; D is ambiguous. Trimming stripped 4 bases from V and 7 bases from J, with 5 bases between. The CDR3 extends over 11 amino acids. Germline loops: CDR1 SEHNR, CDR2 FQNEAQ (reference sequence). The CDR3 bases are TGTGCCAGCAGCTCAAAGAATGAGCAGTTCTTC. Translating it yields CASSSKNEQFF.

The chain employs TRBV3-1 (or the pseudogene TRBV3-2) and TRBJ2-3; D might be TRBD1 (5 bases). Germline loops: CDR1 LGHDT, CDR2 YNNKEL (reference sequence). This CDR3 comprises 13 residues. V lost 6 bases and J lost 4, with 11 bases in between. CDR3 loop: CASSQRGADTQYF. The CDR3 bases are TGTGCCAGCAGTCAAAGGGGCGCAGATACGCAGTATTTT.

The chain uses TRBV3-1 (or the pseudogene TRBV3-2) and TRBJ2-3; 11 nucleotides align to TRBD2. The CDR3 contains 17 residues. Trimming at V came to 3 bases and at J to 7 bases, leaving 12 bases not matched to a gene. Per the germline V gene, CDR1 is LGHDT and CDR2 is YNNKEL (reference sequence). The CDR3 DNA sequence: TGTGCCAGCAGCCATTTCGGACCTAGCGGGGGGCTATATACGCAGTATTTT. This translates into CASSHFGPSGGLYTQYF.

CDR3 coding DNA: TGTGCCAGCAGTTACGCGGGAGGGCCGGTTAATGAGCAGTTCTTC. It translates to CASSYAGGPVNEQFF. The chain uses TRBV6-2 or TRBV6-3 and TRBJ2-1; TRBD2 matches 9 bases. V was pared by 2 bases and J by 7 bases, with 6 bases of the junction left unmatched. Germline CDR1 reads MNHEY; CDR2 reads SVGEGT. The CDR3 extends over 15 amino acids.

The chain uses TRBV5-1 and TRBJ2-1, with 11 bases that match TRBD2. The length of the CDR3 is 17 residues. The V and J ends lost 3 bases and 6 bases, in that order; junction bases with no gene match: 11. CDR1 is SGHRS and CDR2 is YFSETQ in the germline V gene. The CDR3 sequence is CASSSSTSGAAGNEQFF. CDR3 nucleotide sequence: TGCGCCAGCAGCTCCTCGACTAGCGGGGCCGCGGGCAATGAGCAGTTCTTC.

The chain carries TRBV5-1 and TRBJ1-6; TRBD1 might be the D (6 bases). The CDR3 loop spans 13 amino acids. Trimming took off 4 bases at V and 9 bases at J, with 11 bases between the two ends. Germline V gene data show CDR1 as SGHRS and CDR2 as YFSETQ. The CDR3 coding sequence is TGCGCCAGCAGCCTGGCAGGGGCTTCACCCCTCCACTTT. Amino acids: CASSLAGASPLHF.

The chain employs TRBV14 and TRBJ1-2; no definite D call. The CDR3 loop spans 14 amino acids. Trimming pared 0 bases from V and 8 bases from J, leaving 13 bases between. Germline CDR1 and CDR2: SGHDN and FVKESK. The CDR3 reads CASSQDHGGRGYTF. The CDR3 nucleotides read TGTGCCAGCAGCCAAGATCACGGCGGAAGGGGCTACACCTTC.

J is TRBJ1-3 and V is TRBV6-5; a possible D gene is TRBD1 (5 bases). Germline CDR1 reads MNHEY; CDR2 reads SVGAGI. This CDR3 has 14 residues. V dropped 8 bases and J dropped 0 bases, with 11 bases sitting between them. CDR3 region: CASGGTFSGNTIYF. CDR3 nucleotides: TGTGCCAGCGGGGGGACCTTCTCTGGAAACACCATATATTTT.

The CDR3 region is CASNGGRAGETQYF. The CDR3, as DNA: TGTGCCAGCAATGGGGGTCGGGCCGGCGAGACCCAGTACTTC. The J gene is TRBJ2-5, the V gene TRBV7-9, with D possibly called TRBD1 or TRBD2 (5 bases each). The CDR3 consists of 14 residues. Germline CDR1 and CDR2: SEHNR and FQNEAQ (reference sequence). Trimming took 7 bases from V and 5 from J, leaving 17 bases between them.

The genes are TRBV19 and TRBJ2-7; 10 bases agree with TRBD1. J gave up 3 bases and V 5 bases, and 7 bases lay outside the gene matches. Germline V gene lookup returns CDR1 LNHDA and CDR2 SQIVND (reference sequence). The CDR3 contains 15 residues. CDR3 residues: CASSVAGTGDYEQYF. The CDR3 bases are TGTGCCAGTAGTGTAGCCGGGACAGGGGACTACGAGCAGTACTTC.

The chain uses TRBV15 and TRBJ1-2; a weak D match, TRBD1 (5 bases). The CDR3 consists of 17 residues. CDR1 and CDR2 (germline): LNHNV, YYDKDF (reference sequence). Trimming cost V 1 base and J 8 bases, with 23 bases left between them. The CDR3 nucleotides are TGTGCCACCAGCAGAGGAGGACTCCGGGGCTACGGGGAGGGCTACACCTTC. Translated, it gives CATSRGGLRGYGEGYTF.

The chain has TRBV29-1 and TRBJ2-1; 8 bases are shared with TRBD2. CDR3 length equals 16 residues. Trimming cost V 5 bases and J 2 bases; bases outside gene matches: 11. CDR1 and CDR2 from the germline V gene are SQVTM and ANQGSEA. As DNA, the CDR3 is TGCAGCGTTCTCGGGGGGGCCGGACGGACCTACAATGAGCAGTTCTTC. Its protein product is CSVLGGAGRTYNEQFF.